The following is a TCR beta chain sequence with its context. The source of the sample is a study of blood T cell repertoires in COVID-19. With 2 bases removed from V and 4 bases from J, the gap between germline ends came to 16 bases. The V gene's germline CDR1 is SGHRS and CDR2 YFSETQ. The CDR3 extends over 15 amino acids. The repertoire was sequenced with immunoSEQ multiplex PCR; TCRdb's copy has only in-frame clones and lacks some. The sample lists about 59,000 clones, 75% to 90% occurring once. The sequenced material came from peripheral blood. The rearrangement links TRBV5-1 to TRBJ2-7; D is perhaps TRBD1 (5 bases). The receptor was derived from a man in his sixties with COVID-19, enrolled during active disease. The CDR3 protein is CASSFDRESVYEQYF. DNA of the CDR3: TGCGCCAGCAGCTTCGACAGAGAGAGTGTGTACGAGCAGTACTTC. Full variable domain (missing parts from reference TRBV5-1 and TRBJ2-7): KAGVTQTPRYLIKTRGQQVTLSCSPISGHRSVSWYQQTPGQGLQFLFEYFSETQRNKGNFPGRFSGRQFSNSRSEMNVSTLELGDSALYLCASSFDRESVYEQYFGPGTRLTVT.